Here is one TCR beta chain with its context. Its antigen is currently unknown. This entry is derived from a study of cytomegalovirus exposure and HLA in healthy donors. Study findings and constraints: Accurate HLA-A and HLA-B prediction from TCR beta sequences was reported for most subjects. The authors excluded some V segments, including TRBV6-2 and TRBV6-3, as indistinguishable. Roughly uniform depth of sequencing across donors was assumed in presence/absence analyses.

The CDR3 extends over 14 amino acids. Germline loops: CDR1 MNHEY, CDR2 SVGAGI. Trimming removed 5 bases at V and 2 bases at J, with 10 bases between. It was healthy bone marrow donors who served as donors. The PCR ran on 60 Vbeta and 13 Jbeta primers. The protocol was immunoSEQ multiplex PCR, while the TCRdb copy is restricted to in-frame clones and leaves out a portion. This sample has around 120,000 clones, with roughly 82% found just once. The receptor's source is a male donor in good health and CMV-seropositive. Sequenced input: PBMCs. The chain joins TRBV6-5 to TRBJ1-3; a possible D gene is TRBD1 (5 bases). CDR3 loop: CASSHMGPGNTIYF. The CDR3, as DNA: TGTGCCAGCAGTCACATGGGGCCTGGAAACACCATATATTTT.